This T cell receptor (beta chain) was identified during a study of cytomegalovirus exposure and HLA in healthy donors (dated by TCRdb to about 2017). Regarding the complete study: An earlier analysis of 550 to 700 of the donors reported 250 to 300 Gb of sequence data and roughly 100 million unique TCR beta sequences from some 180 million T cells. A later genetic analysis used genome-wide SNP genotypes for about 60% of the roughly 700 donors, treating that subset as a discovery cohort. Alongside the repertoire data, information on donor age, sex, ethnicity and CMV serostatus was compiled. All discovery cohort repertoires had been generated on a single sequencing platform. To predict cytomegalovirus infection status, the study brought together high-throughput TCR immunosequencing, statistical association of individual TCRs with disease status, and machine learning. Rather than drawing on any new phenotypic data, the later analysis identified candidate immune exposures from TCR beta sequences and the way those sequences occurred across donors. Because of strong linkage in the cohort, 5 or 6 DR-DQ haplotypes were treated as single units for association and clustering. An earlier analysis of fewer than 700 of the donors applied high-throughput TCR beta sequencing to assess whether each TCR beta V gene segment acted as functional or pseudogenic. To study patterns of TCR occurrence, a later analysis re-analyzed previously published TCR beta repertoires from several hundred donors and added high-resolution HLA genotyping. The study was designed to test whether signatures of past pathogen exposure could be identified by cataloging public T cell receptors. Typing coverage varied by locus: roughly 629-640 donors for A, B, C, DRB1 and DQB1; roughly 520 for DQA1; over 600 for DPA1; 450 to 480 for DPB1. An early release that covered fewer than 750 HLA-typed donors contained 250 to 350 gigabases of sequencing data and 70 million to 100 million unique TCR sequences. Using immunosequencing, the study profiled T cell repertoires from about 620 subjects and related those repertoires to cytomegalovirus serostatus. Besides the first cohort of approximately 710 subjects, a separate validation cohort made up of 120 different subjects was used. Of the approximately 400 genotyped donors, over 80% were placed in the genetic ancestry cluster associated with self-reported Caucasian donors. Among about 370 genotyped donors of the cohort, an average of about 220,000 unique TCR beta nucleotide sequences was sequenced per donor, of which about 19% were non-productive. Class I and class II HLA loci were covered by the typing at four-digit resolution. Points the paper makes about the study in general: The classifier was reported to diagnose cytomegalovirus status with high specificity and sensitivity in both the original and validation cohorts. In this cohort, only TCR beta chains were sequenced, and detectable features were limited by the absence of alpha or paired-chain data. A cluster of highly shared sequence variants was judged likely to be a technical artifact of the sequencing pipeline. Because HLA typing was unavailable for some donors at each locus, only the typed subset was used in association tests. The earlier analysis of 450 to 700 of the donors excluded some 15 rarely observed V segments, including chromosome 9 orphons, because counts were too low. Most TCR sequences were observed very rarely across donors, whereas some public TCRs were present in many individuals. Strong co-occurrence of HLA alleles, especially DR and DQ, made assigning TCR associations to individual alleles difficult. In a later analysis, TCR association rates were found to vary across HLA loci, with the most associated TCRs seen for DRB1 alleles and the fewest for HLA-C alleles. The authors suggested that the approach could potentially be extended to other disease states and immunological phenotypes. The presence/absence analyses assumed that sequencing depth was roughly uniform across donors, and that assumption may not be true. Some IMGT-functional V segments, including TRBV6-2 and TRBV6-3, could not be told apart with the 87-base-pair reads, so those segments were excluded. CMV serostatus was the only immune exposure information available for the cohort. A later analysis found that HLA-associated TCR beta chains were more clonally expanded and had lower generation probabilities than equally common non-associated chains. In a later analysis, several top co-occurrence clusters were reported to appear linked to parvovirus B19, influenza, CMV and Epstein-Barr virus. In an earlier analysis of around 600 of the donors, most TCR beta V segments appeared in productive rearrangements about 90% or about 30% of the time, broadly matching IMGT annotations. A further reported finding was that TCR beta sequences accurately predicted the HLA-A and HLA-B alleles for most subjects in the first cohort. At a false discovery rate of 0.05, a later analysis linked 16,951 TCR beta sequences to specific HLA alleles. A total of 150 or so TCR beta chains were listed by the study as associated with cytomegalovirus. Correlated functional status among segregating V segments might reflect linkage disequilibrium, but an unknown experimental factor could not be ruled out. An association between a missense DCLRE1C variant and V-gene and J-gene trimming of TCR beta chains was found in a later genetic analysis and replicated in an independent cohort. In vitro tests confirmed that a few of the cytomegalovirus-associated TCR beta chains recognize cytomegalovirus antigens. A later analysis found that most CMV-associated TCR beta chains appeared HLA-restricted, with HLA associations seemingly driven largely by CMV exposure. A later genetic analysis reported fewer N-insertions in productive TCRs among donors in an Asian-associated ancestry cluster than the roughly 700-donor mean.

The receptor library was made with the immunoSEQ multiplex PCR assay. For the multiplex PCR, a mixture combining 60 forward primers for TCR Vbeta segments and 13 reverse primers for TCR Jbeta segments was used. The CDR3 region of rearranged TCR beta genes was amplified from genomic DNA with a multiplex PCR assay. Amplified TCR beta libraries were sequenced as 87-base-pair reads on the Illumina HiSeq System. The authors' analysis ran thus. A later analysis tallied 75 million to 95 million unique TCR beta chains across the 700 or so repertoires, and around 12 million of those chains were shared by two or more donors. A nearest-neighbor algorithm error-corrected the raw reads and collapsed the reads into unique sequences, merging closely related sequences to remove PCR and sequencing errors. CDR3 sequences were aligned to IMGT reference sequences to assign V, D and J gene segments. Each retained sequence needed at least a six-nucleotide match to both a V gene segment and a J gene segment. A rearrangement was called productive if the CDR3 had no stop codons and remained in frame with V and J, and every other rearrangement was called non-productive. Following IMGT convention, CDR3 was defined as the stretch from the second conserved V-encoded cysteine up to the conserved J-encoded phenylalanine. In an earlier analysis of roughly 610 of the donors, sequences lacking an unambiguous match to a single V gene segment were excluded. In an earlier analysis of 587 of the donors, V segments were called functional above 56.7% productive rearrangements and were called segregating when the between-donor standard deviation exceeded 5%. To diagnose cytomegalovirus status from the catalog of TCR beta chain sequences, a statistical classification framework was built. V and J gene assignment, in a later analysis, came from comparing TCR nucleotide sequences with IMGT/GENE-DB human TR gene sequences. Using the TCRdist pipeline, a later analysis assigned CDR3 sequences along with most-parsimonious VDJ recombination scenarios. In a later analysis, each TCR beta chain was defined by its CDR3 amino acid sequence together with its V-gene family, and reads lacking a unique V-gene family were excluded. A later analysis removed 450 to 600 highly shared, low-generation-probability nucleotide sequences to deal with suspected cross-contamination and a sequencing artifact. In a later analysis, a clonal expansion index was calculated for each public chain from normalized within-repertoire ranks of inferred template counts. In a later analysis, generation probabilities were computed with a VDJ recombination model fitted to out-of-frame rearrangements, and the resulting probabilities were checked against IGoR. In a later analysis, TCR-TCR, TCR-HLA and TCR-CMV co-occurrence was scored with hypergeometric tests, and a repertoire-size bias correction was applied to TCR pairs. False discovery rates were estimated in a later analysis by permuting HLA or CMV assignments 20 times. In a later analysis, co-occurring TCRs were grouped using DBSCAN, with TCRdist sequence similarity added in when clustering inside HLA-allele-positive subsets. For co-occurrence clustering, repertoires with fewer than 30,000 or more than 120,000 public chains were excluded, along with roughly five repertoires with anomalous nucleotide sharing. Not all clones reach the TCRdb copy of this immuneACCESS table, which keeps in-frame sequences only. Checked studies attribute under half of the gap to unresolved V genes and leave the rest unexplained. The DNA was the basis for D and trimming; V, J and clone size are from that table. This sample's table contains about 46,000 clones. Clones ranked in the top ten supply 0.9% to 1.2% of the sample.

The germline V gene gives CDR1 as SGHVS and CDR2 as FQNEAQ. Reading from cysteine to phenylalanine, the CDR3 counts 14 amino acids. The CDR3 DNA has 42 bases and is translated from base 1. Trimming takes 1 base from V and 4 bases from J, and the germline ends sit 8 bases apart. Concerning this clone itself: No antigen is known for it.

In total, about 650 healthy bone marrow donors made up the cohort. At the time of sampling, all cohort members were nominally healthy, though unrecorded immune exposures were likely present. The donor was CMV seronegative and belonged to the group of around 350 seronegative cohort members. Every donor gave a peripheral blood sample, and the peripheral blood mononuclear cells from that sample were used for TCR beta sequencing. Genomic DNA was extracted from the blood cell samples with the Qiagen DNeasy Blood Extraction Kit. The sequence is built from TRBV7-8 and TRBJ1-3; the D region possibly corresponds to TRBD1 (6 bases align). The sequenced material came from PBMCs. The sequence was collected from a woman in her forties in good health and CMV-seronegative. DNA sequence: TGTGCCAGCAGCTTAGACAGGGCCGGAAACACCATATATTTT. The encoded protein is CASSLDRAGNTIYF.